These T cell receptor beta chains were read from a single sample in a study of post-analysis software for immune sequencing data. MiXCR, applied by TCRdb to the PCR reads, yields one record per CDR3 protein. The sample lists about 190,000 distinct CDR3 sequences, roughly 30% seen once, with nearly 3.5% in the top ten. The source material was blood. The receptor set was obtained from a girl under 18 with multiple sclerosis. CDR3s leave out the opening cysteine and the closing phenylalanine or tryptophan. Only some rows state a clone size, as once, few, many or a class for expanded clones.

J gene: TRBJ2-7; V gene: TRBV25-1; clone size: -; CDR3 protein: ASSESGTGAYEQY
J gene: TRBJ2-5; V gene: TRBV20-1; clone size: few; CDR3 protein: SSPDHLGGETQY
J gene: TRBJ2-1; V gene: TRBV7-8; clone size: few; CDR3 protein: ASSPPSGTSGADEQF
J gene: TRBJ2-1; V gene: TRBV5-6; clone size: few; CDR3 protein: ASSFGDTYNEQF
J gene: TRBJ1-2; V gene: TRBV20-1; clone size: -; CDR3 protein: SADYYGYT
J gene: TRBJ1-5; V gene: TRBV20-1; clone size: many; CDR3 protein: SAREGVQPQH
J gene: TRBJ2-1; V gene: TRBV20-1; clone size: many; CDR3 protein: SAPAWLAPNEQF
J gene: TRBJ2-7; V gene: TRBV5-1; clone size: -; CDR3 protein: ASSHGQGSYEQY
J gene: TRBJ2-1; V gene: TRBV28; clone size: -; CDR3 protein: ASSPRQSYNEQF
J gene: TRBJ1-6; V gene: TRBV2; clone size: -; CDR3 protein: ASSAGEASPLH
J gene: TRBJ2-2; V gene: TRBV28; clone size: -; CDR3 protein: ASSFPRQGSINTGELF
J gene: TRBJ2-1; V gene: TRBV2; clone size: few; CDR3 protein: ASSEGTSVNEQF
J gene: TRBJ1-5; V gene: TRBV20-1; clone size: few; CDR3 protein: SARDFGNQPQH
J gene: TRBJ1-6; V gene: TRBV20-1; clone size: many; CDR3 protein: SAPGQGINSPLH
J gene: TRBJ1-1; V gene: TRBV10-1; clone size: -; CDR3 protein: ASSEGGPAEAF
J gene: TRBJ2-7; V gene: TRBV4-1; clone size: many; CDR3 protein: ASSQTVRREQY
J gene: TRBJ1-4; V gene: TRBV5-1; clone size: -; CDR3 protein: ASSLGTSQGNSEKRF
J gene: TRBJ2-1; V gene: TRBV27; clone size: many; CDR3 protein: ASSYGVPSSYNEQF
J gene: TRBJ1-2; V gene: TRBV6-5; clone size: many; CDR3 protein: ASSPPPTGLNYGYT
J gene: TRBJ2-5; V gene: TRBV5-6; clone size: few; CDR3 protein: ASSLGPTGKETQY
J gene: TRBJ2-7; V gene: TRBV28; clone size: -; CDR3 protein: ASSLPGGMGEQY
J gene: -; V gene: TRBV7-2; clone size: -; CDR3 protein: ASSLRQGSNEQY